This T cell receptor beta chain was sequenced in a study of HIV-infected patients and healthy controls. Whole blood was used without fractionation, so all unsorted peripheral T cells were included. Trimming stripped 5 bases from V and 4 bases from J, with 17 bases between. This CDR3 has 15 amino acids. Comments on this clonotype: Its antigen remains unidentified.

About 550 ng RNA was reverse transcribed with alpha and beta constant-region primers. Using multiplexing indices, alpha and beta chain libraries were generated apart by chain-specific third strand synthesis. Ligation attached cDNA to a 5' RACE adapter that carried a random hexamer and SP2 site. TCRdb independently ran MiXCR on the 5' RACE reads; one entry per CDR3 protein. In the table there are 15,000 to 20,000 distinct CDR3 sequences, 7.5% to 9% of which are singletons. Overall study findings and caveats: During therapy, HIV-associated CDR3s fell significantly in frequency, while CMV-associated CDR3s did not change significantly. MAIT alpha-chain CDR3s were frequent in healthy controls, depleted in HIV+.

The specimen sequenced was blood. The TCR was taken from an adult in good health. The rearrangement joins TRBV12-3 or TRBV12-4 to TRBJ2-5; D is perhaps TRBD1 (6 bases). Written as DNA, the CDR3 is TGTGCCAGCAGTCCGACCACAGGGTTCGGAGAGACCCAGTACTTC. As protein: CASSPTTGFGETQYF.